This passage covers 4 T cell receptor beta chains from one sample sequenced in a study of T cell responses to AZD1222 COVID-19 vaccine. Method: immunoSEQ multiplex PCR; TCRdb's copy keeps in-frame clones and lacks some. The sample lists around 150,000 clones, 80% to 95% occurring once. This specimen consisted of peripheral blood, obtained on day 0 of AZD1222 vaccination. The receptors stem from an adult in good health.

CDR3 region: CASRRTDILFYNSPLHF. The CDR3 coding sequence is TGTGCCAGCAGACGAACAGATATCTTGTTTTATAATTCACCCCTCCACTTT. The chain uses TRBV27 and TRBJ1-6; D gene ambiguous. From germline, CDR1 is MNHEY and CDR2 SMNVEV (reference sequence). V was shortened by 6 bases and J by 4 bases, with 19 bases between the two germline ends. The CDR3 has 17 amino acids.

The rearrangement joins TRBV6-6 to TRBJ2-2, with TRBD1 matching 11 bases. Germline-derived CDR1 and CDR2 are MNHNY and SVGAGI (reference sequence). Losses at the gene ends were 0 bases for V and 7 bases for J; bases not matched to a gene: 4. The CDR3 sequence is 16 residues long. The CDR3 reads CASSYSRTGGGGELFF. DNA of the CDR3: TGTGCCAGCAGTTACTCCCGGACAGGGGGCGGCGGGGAGCTGTTTTTT.

The chain has TRBV9 and TRBJ2-3, with D possibly being TRBD1 or TRBD2 (5 bases each). CDR1 SGDLS and CDR2 YYNGEE come from the germline V gene. CDR3 size: 16 residues. With 2 bases removed from V and 0 bases from J, the gap between germline ends came to 13 bases. The CDR3 loop reads CASSVTVGPSTDTQYF. The CDR3 DNA follows: TGTGCCAGCAGCGTTACCGTGGGACCAAGCACAGATACGCAGTATTTT.

V and J are TRBV3-1 (or the pseudogene TRBV3-2) and TRBJ2-1; 11 nucleotides agree with TRBD2. CDR1 and CDR2 from the germline V gene are LGHDT and YNNKEL (reference sequence). With V trimmed by 5 bases and J by 4 bases, 4 bases remained unmatched. CDR3 length equals 15 residues. This CDR3 reads CASSARLAGYNEQFF. CDR3 nucleotide sequence: TGTGCCAGCAGCGCCCGACTAGCGGGATACAATGAGCAGTTCTTC.